A selection of T cell receptor beta chains follows, all from one sample in a study of T-cell reconstitution after alpha-beta-depleted transplantation in children. MiXCR, applied by TCRdb to the PCR reads, yields one record per CDR3 protein. The repertoire holds 230,000 or so distinct CDR3 sequences, with about 12% as singletons. Source: PBMCs from the stem cell graft donor, taken from the stem cell graft. The source is a human donor who donated a stem cell graft to a child with acute lymphoblastic leukemia. CDR3s include the opening cysteine and the closing phenylalanine or tryptophan. The D gene is left open where the match is weak. Size is omitted from some rows. Given values are once, few, many or a class for expanded clones.

>TRBJ2-2|many|TRBV20-1|-
TGCAGTGCTAGAGAATGGGGGAACACCGGGGAGCTGTTTTTT
CSAREWGNTGELFF
>TRBJ2-1|many|TRBV20-1|TRBD2
TGCAGTGCCGCCGGGACTACCCTCAATGAGCAGTTCTTC
CSAAGTTLNEQFF
>TRBJ2-1|many|TRBV12-3/TRBV12-4|TRBD2
TGTGCCAGCAGTGGAATCGGGAGGGGCTACAATGAGCAGTTCTTC
CASSGIGRGYNEQFF
>TRBJ1-6|many|TRBV6-5|-
TGTGCCAGCAGTTACTCATTCCGGGGATCCCTAGGGTCACCCCTCCACTTT
CASSYSFRGSLGSPLHF
>TRBJ2-1|many|TRBV7-2|-
TGTGCCAGCAGCCCCGGGACTTCGACCTACAATGAGCAGTTCTTC
CASSPGTSTYNEQFF
>TRBJ1-3|many|TRBV28|TRBD1
TGTGCCAGCAGTTTGGGGACAGTCTCTGGAAACACCATATATTTT
CASSLGTVSGNTIYF
>TRBJ2-5|few|TRBV5-1|TRBD2
TGCGCCAGCAGCTTGGGCATCAAGGCGGGAGAAGGAGAGACCCAGTACTTC
CASSLGIKAGEGETQYF
>TRBJ2-3|-|TRBV7-8|-
TGTGCCAGCAGCCATAAAGTTTCCCCAGATACGCAGTATTTT
CASSHKVSPDTQYF
>TRBJ2-7|-|TRBV12-3/TRBV12-4|-
TGTGCCAGCAGTTTACTGAGGTTGCGGGGCGAGCAGTACTTC
CASSLLRLRGEQYF
>TRBJ2-7|many|TRBV7-9|-
TGTGCCAGCAGCCCCGGACGGGTGTCTGGCGAGCAGTACTTC
CASSPGRVSGEQYF
>TRBJ1-4|many|TRBV6-5|-
TGTGCCAGCAGTTCCGGGGCACGGCATGAAAAACTGTTTTTT
CASSSGARHEKLFF
>TRBJ1-1|many|TRBV5-1|-
TGCGCCAGCACGGCCCCACTCCTGAACACTGAAGCTTTCTTT
CASTAPLLNTEAFF
>TRBJ2-2|-|TRBV20-1|TRBD1
TGCAGTGCACACTTACAGGGGGCGAACACCGGGGAGCTGTTTTTT
CSAHLQGANTGELFF
>TRBJ2-1|many|TRBV20-1|TRBD2
TGCAGTGCTTCTGCCTTTACTAGCGGGATCGGGAATGAGCAGTTCTTC
CSASAFTSGIGNEQFF
>TRBJ2-2|many|TRBV20-1|-
TGCAGTGCCCCCAACCGGGAGAACACCGGGGAGCTGTTTTTT
CSAPNRENTGELFF
>TRBJ2-7|few|TRBV7-2|TRBD1
TGTGCCAGCAGCTTAGCGAGACAGGGGGCCTCCTACGAGCAGTACTTC
CASSLARQGASYEQYF
>TRBJ2-6|many|TRBV7-9|TRBD1
TGTGCCAGCAGCCAGACAGGGGCTGGGGCCAACGTCCTGACTTTC
CASSQTGAGANVLTF
>TRBJ2-1|many|TRBV27|TRBD2
TGTGCCAGCAGTTACGGGACTAGGGATGAGCAGTTCTTC
CASSYGTRDEQFF
>TRBJ2-7|many|TRBV24-1|-
TGTGCCACCAGTGATTCAGCCAGCTCCTACGAGCAGTACTTC
CATSDSASSYEQYF
>TRBJ2-4|-|TRBV27|TRBD2
TGTGCCAGCAGTGCGGGACTAGCGGAATCCGCTTTAGCCAAAAACATTCAGTACTTC
CASSAGLAESALAKNIQYF
>TRBJ2-5|many|TRBV29-1|-
TGCAGCGTTGAACGGCAAGAGACCCAGTACTTC
CSVERQETQYF
>TRBJ2-3|-|TRBV11-2|-
TGTGCCAGCAGCTTAGGTGGACTGATCACAGATACGCAGTATTTT
CASSLGGLITDTQYF
>TRBJ2-1|few|TRBV7-9|-
TGTGCCAGCAGCTTAGTCAGGGATGAGCAGTTCTTC
CASSLVRDEQFF
>TRBJ1-1|many|TRBV7-9|-
TGTGCCAGCAGCTTATTTGAGAGGACTGAAGCTTTCTTT
CASSLFERTEAFF